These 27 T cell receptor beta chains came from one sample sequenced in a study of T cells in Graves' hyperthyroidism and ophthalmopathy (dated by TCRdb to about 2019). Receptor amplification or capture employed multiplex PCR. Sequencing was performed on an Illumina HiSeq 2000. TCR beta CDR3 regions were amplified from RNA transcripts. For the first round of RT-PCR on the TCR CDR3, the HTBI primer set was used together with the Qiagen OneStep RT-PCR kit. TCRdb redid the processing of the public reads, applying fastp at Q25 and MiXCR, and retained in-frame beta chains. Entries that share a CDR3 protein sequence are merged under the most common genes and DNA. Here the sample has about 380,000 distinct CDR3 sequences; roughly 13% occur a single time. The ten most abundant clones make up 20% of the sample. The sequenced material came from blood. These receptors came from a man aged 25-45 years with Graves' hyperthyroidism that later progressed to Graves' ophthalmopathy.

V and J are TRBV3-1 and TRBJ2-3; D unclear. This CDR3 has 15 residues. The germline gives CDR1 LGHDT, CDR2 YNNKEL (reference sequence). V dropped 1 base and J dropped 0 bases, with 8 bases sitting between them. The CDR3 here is CASSQATGSTDTQYF. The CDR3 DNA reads TGTGCCAGCAGCCAAGCCACCGGGAGCACAGATACGCAGTATTTT.

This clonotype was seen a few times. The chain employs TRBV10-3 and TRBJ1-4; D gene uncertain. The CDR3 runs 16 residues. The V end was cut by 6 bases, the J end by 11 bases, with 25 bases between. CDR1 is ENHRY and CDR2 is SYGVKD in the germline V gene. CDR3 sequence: CAIRDREAGREKKLFF. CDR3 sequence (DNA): TGTGCCATCAGGGACCGCGAAGCCGGGCGGGAAAAGAAACTGTTTTTT.

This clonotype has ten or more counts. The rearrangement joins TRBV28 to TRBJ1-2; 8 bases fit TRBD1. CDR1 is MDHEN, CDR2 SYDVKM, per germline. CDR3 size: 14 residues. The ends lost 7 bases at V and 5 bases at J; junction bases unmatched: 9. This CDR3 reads CASKTGQGFYGYTF. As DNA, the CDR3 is TGTGCCAGCAAAACAGGACAGGGTTTTTATGGCTACACCTTC.

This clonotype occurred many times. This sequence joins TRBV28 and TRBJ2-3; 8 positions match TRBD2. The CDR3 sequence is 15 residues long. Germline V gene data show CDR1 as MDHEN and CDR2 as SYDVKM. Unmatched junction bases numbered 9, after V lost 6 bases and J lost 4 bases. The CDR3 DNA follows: TGTGCCAGCAGCAACGGGGGGGGAATTGCAGATACGCAGTATTTT. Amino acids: CASSNGGGIADTQYF.

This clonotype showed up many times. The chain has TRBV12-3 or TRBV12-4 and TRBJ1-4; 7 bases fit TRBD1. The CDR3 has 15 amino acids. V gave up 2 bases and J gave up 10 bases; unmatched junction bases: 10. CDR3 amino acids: CASSLRKGGAGKLFF. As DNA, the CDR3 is TGTGCCAGCAGTTTACGGAAAGGGGGCGCAGGAAAACTGTTTTTT.

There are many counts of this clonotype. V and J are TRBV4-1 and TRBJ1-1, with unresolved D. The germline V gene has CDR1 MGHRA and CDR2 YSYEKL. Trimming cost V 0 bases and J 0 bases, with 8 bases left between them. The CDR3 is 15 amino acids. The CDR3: CASSQENRLNTEAFF. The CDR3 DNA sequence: TGCGCCAGCAGCCAAGAGAACCGTTTGAACACTGAAGCTTTCTTT.

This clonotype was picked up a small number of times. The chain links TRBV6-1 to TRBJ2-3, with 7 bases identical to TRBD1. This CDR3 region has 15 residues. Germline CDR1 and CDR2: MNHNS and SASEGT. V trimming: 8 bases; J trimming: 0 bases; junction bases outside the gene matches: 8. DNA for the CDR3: TGTGCCAGCTGGGACAGCACTACTAGCACAGATACGCAGTATTTT. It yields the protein CASWDSTTSTDTQYF.

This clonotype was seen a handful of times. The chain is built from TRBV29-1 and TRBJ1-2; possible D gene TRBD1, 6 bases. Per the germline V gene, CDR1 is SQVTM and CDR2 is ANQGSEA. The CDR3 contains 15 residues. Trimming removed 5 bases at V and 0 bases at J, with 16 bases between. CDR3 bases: TGCAGCGTTCCCTCCTGGGACACAGCTAACTATGGCTACACCTTC. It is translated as CSVPSWDTANYGYTF.

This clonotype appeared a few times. The CDR3 region has the DNA TGTGCCAGCAGTCCTATAGCGGGGGGCCTCTACGAGCAGTACTTC. Its translation is CASSPIAGGLYEQYF. The chain couples TRBV12-3 or TRBV12-4 to TRBJ2-7; 10 positions match TRBD2. V lost 5 bases, J lost 3 bases, and 7 bases stayed unmatched. The CDR3 is 15 amino acids.

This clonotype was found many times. CDR3 in DNA: TGTGCCAGCAGGTTCGGCGGGGGACCCTACGAGCAGTACTTC. Translated, it gives CASRFGGGPYEQYF. The genes are TRBV7-8 and TRBJ2-7; TRBD2 matches 7 bases. CDR1 is SGHVS, CDR2 FQNEAQ, per germline. This CDR3 has 14 residues. With V trimmed by 6 bases and J by 2 bases, 7 bases remained unmatched.

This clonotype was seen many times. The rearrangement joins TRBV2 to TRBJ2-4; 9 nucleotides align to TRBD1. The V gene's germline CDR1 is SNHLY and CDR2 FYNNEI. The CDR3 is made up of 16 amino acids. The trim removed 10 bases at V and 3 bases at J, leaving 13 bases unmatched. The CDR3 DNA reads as TGTGCCAACCTACCGACAGGGGGAGAGGGCAAAAACATTCAGTACTTC. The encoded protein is CANLPTGGEGKNIQYF. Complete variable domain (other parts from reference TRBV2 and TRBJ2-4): EPEVTQTPSHQVTQMGQEVILRCVPISNHLYFYWYRQILGQKVEFLVSFYNNEISEKSEIFDDQFSVERPDGSNFTLKIRSTKLEDSAMYFCANLPTGGEGKNIQYFGAGTRLSVL.

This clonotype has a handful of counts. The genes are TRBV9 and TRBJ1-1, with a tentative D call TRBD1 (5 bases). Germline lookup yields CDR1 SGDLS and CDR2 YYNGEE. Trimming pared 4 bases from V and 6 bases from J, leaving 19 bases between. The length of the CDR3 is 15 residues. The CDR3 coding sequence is TGTGCCAGCAGCCTCAGACCAGGGAAGAAGCCTGAAGCTTTCTTT. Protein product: CASSLRPGKKPEAFF.

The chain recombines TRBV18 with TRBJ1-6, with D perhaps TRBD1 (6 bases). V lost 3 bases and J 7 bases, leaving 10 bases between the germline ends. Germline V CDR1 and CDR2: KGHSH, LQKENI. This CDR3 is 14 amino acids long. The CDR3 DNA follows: TGTGCCAGCTCACCGGAGCAGGGGAATTCACCCCTCCACTTT. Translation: CASSPEQGNSPLHF. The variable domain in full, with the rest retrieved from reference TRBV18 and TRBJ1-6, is NAGVMQNPRHLVRRRGQEARLRCSPMKGHSHVYWYRQLPEEGLKFMVYLQKENIIDESGMPKERFSAEFPKEGPSILRIQQVVRGDSAAYFCASSPEQGNSPLHFGNGTRLTVT.

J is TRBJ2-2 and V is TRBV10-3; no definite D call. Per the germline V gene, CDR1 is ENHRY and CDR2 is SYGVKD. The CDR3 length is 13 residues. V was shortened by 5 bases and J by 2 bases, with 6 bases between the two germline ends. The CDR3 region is CAISFANTGELFF. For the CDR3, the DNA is TGTGCCATCAGTTTCGCTAACACCGGGGAGCTGTTTTTT.

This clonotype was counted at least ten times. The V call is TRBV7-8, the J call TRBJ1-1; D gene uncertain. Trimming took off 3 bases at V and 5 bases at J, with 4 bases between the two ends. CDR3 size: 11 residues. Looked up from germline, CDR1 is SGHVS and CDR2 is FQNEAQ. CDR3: CASSLVTEAFF. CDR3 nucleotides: TGTGCCAGCAGCTTGGTGACTGAAGCTTTCTTT.

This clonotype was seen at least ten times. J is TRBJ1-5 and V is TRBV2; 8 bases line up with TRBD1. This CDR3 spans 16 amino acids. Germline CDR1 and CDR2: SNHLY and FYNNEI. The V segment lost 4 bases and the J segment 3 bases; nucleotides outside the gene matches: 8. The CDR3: CASSAQGQEINQPQHF. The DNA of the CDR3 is TGTGCCAGCAGTGCCCAGGGACAGGAGATCAATCAGCCCCAGCATTTT.

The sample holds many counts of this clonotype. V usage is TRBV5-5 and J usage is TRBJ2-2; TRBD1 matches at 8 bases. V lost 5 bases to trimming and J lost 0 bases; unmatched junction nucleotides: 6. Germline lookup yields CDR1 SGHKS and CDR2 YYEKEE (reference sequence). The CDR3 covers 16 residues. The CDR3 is CASSPRDRSNTGELFF. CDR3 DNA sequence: TGTGCCAGCAGTCCCCGGGACAGGTCGAACACCGGGGAGCTGTTTTTT.

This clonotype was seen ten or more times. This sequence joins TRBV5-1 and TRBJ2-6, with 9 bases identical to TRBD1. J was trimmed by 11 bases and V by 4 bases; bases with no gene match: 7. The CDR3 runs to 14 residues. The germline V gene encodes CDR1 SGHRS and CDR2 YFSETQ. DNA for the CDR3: TGCGCCAGCAGCCGGGCCGGGACAGGGTACGTCCTGACTTTC. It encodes CASSRAGTGYVLTF.

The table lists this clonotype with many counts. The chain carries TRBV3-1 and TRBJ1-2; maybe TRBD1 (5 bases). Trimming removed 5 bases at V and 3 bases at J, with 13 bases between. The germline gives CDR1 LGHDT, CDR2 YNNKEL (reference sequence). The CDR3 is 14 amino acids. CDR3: CASSSGGADYGYTF. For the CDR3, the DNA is TGTGCCAGCAGCTCGGGAGGGGCGGACTATGGCTACACCTTC.

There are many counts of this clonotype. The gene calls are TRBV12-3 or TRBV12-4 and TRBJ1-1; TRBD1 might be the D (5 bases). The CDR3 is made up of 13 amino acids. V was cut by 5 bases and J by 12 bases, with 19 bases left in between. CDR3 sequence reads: CASSPIRDSESFF. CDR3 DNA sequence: TGTGCCAGCAGTCCGATCCGGGACTCAGAGTCTTTCTTT.

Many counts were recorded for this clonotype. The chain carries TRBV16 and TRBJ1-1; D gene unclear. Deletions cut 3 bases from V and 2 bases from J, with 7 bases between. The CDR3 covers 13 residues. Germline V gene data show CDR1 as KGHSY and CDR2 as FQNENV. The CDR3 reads CASSHPVNTEAFF. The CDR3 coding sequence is TGTGCCAGCAGCCATCCAGTTAACACTGAAGCTTTCTTT.

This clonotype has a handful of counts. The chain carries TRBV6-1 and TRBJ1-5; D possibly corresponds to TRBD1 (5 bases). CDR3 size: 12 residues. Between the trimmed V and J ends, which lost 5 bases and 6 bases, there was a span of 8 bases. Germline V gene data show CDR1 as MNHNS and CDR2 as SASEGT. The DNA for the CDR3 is TGTGCCAGCAGTTCGAGGGGTCAGCCCCAGCATTTT. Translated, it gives CASSSRGQPQHF.

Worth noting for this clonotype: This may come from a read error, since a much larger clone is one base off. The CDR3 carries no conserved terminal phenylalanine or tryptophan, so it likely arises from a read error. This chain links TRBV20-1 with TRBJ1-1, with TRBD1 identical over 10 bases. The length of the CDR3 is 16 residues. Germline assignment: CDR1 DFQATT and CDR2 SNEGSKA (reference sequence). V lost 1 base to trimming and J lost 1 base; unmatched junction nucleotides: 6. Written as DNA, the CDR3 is TGCAGTGCTAGAGCCGGGACAGGGGAAGCGAACACTGAAGCTTTCTCT. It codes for CSARAGTGEANTEAFS.

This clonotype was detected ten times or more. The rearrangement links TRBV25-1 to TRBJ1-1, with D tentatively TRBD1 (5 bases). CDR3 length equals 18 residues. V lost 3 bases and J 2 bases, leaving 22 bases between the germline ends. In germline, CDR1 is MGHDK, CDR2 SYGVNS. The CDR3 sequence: CASSDVRLQGALNTEAFF. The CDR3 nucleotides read TGTGCCAGCAGTGATGTTCGCCTCCAGGGAGCGTTAAACACTGAAGCTTTCTTT.

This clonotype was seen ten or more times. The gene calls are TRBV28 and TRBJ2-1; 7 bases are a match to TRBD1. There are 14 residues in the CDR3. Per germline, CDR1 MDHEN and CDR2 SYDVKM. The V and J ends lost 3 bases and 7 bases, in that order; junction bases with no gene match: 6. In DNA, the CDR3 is TGTGCCAGCAGTTTCAGGGGACAGATAAATGAGCAGTTCTTC. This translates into CASSFRGQINEQFF.

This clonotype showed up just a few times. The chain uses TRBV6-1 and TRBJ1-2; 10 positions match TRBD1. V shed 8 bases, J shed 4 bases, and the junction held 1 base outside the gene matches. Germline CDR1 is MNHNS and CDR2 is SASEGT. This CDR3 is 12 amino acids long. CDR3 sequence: CASWTGGYGYTF. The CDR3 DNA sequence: TGTGCCAGCTGGACAGGGGGCTATGGCTACACCTTC.

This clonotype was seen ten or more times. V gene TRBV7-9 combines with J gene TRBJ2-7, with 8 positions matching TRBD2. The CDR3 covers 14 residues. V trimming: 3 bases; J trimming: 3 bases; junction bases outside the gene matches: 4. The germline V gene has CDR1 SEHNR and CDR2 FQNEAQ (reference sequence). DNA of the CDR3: TGTGCCAGCAGCTTTCGGGGGGGGGGCTACGAGCAGTACTTC. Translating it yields CASSFRGGGYEQYF.